This TCR beta chain originates from a study of T cell repertoires in cytomegalovirus infection. Study in general: Epitope selection comprised recently identified HLA-C-restricted CMV epitopes and well-studied HLA-B-restricted CMV epitopes. A matching HLA type, together with CMV infection, was signaled by public TCR beta signatures.

As concerns this clonotype: Antigen unknown.

Broader study findings: CMV-specific HLA-C-restricted TCR beta clonotypes dominated the ex vivo response.

TCRdb passed the reads through MiXCR, listing each CDR3 protein once. The sample carries 550,000 to 700,000 distinct CDR3 sequences, around two fifths recorded once. The material sequenced was cultured PBMCs, taken from culture after CMV antigen stimulation. This clonotype originated in a human donor in good health (CMV status not recorded). Some clones in this sample may be carry-over from other donors' samples.

The CDR3 nucleotides read TGCGCCAGCAGCGACAGAATCACTGAAGCTTTCTTT. Translated: CASSDRITEAFF. The chain is built from TRBV5-1 and TRBJ1-1; D may be TRBD1 (5 bases). The CDR3 has 12 residues. The germline gives CDR1 SGHRS, CDR2 YFSETQ. V shed 4 bases and J shed 4 bases, with 8 bases lying between them. Drawing the rest from reference TRBV5-1 and TRBJ1-1, the complete variable domain is KAGVTQTPRYLIKTRGQQVTLSCSPISGHRSVSWYQQTPGQGLQFLFEYFSETQRNKGNFPGRFSGRQFSNSRSEMNVSTLELGDSALYLCASSDRITEAFFGQGTRLTVV.